This record concerns one TCR beta chain sequence. This CDR3 is built from 14 residues. Between the trimmed V and J ends, which lost 7 bases and 5 bases, there was a span of 15 bases. Germline CDR1 SGHNT, CDR2 YYREEE (reference sequence). The data were taken from a study of OX40 agonist ivuxolimab in advanced cancers. Looking at the study overall: Patients took ivuxolimab, an agonistic anti-OX40 (CD134) antibody. Across the patients, intravenous ivuxolimab was delivered every 2 weeks at 0.01 to 10 mg/kg.

Profiled with immunoSEQ multiplex PCR; TCRdb holds only in-frame clones, not every one. The sample lists around 70,000 clones; around 80% were seen once. This TCR came from an adult with an advanced solid tumor such as melanoma, head and neck, liver or kidney cancer. The source was CD4+ or CD8+ T cells sorted from blood, collected in a trial of the OX40 agonist ivuxolimab. The chain joins TRBV5-4 to TRBJ2-2; possibly TRBD2 for D (5 bases). CDR3 DNA sequence: TGTGCCAGCTCCGGAGAGGGTCGGACCGGGGAGCTGTTTTTT. Protein sequence: CASSGEGRTGELFF.